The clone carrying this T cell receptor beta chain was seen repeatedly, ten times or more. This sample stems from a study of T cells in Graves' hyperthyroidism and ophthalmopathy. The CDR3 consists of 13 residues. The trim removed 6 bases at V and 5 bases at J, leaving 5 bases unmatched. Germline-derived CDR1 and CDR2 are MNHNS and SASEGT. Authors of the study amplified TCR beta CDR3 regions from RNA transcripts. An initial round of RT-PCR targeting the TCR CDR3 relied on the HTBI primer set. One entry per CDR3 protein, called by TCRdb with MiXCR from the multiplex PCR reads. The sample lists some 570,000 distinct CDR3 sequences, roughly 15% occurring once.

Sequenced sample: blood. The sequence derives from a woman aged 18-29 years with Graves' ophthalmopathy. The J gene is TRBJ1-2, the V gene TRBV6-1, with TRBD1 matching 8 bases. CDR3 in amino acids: CASSTTGGYGYTF. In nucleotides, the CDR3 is TGTGCCAGCAGCACAACAGGGGGGTATGGCTACACCTTC.